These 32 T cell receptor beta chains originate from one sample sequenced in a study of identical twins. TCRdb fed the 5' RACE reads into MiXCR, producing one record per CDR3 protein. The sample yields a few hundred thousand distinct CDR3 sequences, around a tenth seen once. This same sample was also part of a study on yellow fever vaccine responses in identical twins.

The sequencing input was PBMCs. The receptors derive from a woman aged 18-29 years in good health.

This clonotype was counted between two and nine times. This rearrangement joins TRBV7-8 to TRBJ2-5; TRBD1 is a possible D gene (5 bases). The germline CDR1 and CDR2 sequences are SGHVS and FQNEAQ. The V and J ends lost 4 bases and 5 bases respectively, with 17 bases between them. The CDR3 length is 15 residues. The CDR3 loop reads CASSSLSRVEETQYF. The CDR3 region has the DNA TGTGCCAGCAGCTCCTTGTCCAGGGTGGAGGAGACCCAGTACTTC. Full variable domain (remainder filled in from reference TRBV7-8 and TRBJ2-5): GAGVSQSPRYKVAKRGQDVALRCDPISGHVSLFWYQQALGQGPEFLTYFQNEAQLDKSGLPSDRFFAERPEGSVSTLKIQRTQQEDSAVYLCASSSLSRVEETQYFGPGTRLLVL.

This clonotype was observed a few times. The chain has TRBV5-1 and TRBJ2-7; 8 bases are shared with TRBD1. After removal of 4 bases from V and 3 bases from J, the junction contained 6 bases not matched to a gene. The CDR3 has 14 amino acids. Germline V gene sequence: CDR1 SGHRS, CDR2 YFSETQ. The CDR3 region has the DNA TGCGCCAGCAGCCACGGGACAGGCGACTACGAGCAGTACTTC. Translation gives CASSHGTGDYEQYF.

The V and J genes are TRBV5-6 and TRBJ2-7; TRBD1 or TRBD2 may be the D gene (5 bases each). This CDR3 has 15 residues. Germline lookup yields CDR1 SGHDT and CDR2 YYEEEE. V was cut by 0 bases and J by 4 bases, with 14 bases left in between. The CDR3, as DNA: TGTGCCAGCAGCTTGGTTGGGACGGCACCTTACGAGCAGTACTTC. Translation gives CASSLVGTAPYEQYF.

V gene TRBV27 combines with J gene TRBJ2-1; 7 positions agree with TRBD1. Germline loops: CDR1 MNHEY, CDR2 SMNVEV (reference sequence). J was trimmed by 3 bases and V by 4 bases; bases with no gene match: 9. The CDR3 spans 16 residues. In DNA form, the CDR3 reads TGTGCCAGCAGTTGGCCGGGGACAGTGAACTACAATGAGCAGTTCTTC. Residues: CASSWPGTVNYNEQFF.

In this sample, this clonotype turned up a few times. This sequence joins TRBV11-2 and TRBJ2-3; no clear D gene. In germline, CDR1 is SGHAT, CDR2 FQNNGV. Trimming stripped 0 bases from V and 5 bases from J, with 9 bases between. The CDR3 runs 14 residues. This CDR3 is CASSLDWTLDTQYF. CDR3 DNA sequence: TGTGCCAGCAGCTTAGATTGGACGTTAGATACGCAGTATTTT. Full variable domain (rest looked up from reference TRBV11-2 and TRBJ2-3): EAGVAQSPRYKIIEKRQSVAFWCNPISGHATLYWYQQILGQGPKLLIQFQNNGVVDDSQLPKDRFSAERLKGVDSTLKIQPAKLEDSAVYLCASSLDWTLDTQYFGPGTRLTVL.

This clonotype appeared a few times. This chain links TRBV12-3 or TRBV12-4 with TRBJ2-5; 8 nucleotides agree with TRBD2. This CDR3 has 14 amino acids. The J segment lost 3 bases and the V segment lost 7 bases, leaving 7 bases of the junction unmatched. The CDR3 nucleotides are TGTGCCAGCATCCTAACTAGCGGAGAAGAGACCCAGTACTTC. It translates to CASILTSGEETQYF.

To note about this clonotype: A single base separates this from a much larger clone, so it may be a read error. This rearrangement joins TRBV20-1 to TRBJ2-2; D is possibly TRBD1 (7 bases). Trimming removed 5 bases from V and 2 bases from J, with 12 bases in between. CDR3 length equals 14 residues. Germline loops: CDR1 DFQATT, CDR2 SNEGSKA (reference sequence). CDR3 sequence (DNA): TGCAGTGCTGGGAGGACAGGAAACACCGGGGAGCTGTTTTTT. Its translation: CSAGRTGNTGELFF.

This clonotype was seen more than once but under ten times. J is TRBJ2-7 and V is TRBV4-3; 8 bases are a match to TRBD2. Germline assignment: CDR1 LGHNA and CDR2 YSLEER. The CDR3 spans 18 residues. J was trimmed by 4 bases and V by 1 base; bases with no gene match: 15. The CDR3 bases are TGCGCCAGCAGCCAAGGTCTCAGCGGGAGTAAATTTGGGTACGAGCAGTACTTC. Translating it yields CASSQGLSGSKFGYEQYF.

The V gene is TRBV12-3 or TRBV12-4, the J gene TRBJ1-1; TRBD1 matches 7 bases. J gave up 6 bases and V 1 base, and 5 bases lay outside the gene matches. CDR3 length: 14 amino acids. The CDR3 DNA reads TGTGCCAGCAGTTTAGTCACAGGGGCGGCTGAAGCTTTCTTT. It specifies CASSLVTGAAEAFF.

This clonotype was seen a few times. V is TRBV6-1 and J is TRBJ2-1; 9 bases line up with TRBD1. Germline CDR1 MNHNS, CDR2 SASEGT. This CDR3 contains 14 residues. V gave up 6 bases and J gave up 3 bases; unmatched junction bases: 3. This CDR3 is CASSRTGDYNEQFF. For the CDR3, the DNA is TGTGCCAGCAGCCGGACAGGGGACTACAATGAGCAGTTCTTC.

As DNA, the CDR3 is TGTGCCAGCAGTGAGACTAGCCGTCGAATCGGAGATACGCAGTATTTT. Translated, it gives CASSETSRRIGDTQYF. The chain combines TRBV2 with TRBJ2-3, with 7 bases matching TRBD2. Germline V CDR1 and CDR2: SNHLY, FYNNEI. The CDR3 is 16 residues long. V was pared by 3 bases and J by 5 bases, with 11 bases of the junction left unmatched. Together with reference TRBV2 and TRBJ2-3, the CDR3 gives the full variable domain: EPEVTQTPSHQVTQMGQEVILRCVPISNHLYFYWYRQILGQKVEFLVSFYNNEISEKSEIFDDQFSVERPDGSNFTLKIRSTKLEDSAMYFCASSETSRRIGDTQYFGPGTRLTVL.

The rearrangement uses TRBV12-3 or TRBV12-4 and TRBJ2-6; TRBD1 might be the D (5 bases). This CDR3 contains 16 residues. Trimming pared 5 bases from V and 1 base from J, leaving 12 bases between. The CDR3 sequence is CASSLHQGSGANVLTF. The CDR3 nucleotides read TGTGCCAGCAGTCTCCACCAGGGATCTGGGGCCAACGTCCTGACTTTC.

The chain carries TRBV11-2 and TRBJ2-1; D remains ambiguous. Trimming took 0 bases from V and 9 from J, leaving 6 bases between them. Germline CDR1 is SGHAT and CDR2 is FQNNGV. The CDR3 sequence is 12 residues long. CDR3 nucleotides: TGTGCCAGCAGCTTAGATAAGCGTGAGCAGTTCTTC. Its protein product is CASSLDKREQFF.

The chain's CDR3 is CATSLSLGYEQFF. The CDR3 DNA sequence: TGTGCCACCTCCCTATCTCTCGGGTATGAGCAGTTCTTC. The gene calls are TRBV11-3 and TRBJ2-1; D call uncertain. The germline CDR1 and CDR2 sequences are SGHNT and YENEEA. The V end was cut by 10 bases, the J end by 8 bases, with 18 bases between. The CDR3 contains 13 residues.

This chain's CDR3 is CASSFDWYEQYF. In nucleotides, the CDR3 is TGTGCCAGCAGCTTCGACTGGTACGAGCAGTACTTC. The rearrangement joins TRBV7-9 to TRBJ2-7, with D hard to call. V shed 3 bases and J shed 4 bases, with 7 bases lying between them. From germline, CDR1 is SEHNR and CDR2 FQNEAQ (reference sequence). The CDR3 contains 12 residues.

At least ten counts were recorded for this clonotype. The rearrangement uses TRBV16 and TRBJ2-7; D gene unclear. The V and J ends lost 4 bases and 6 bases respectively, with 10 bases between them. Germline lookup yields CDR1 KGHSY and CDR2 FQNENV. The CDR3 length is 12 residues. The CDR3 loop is CASSPDTSEQYF. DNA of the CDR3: TGTGCCAGCAGCCCGGATACGTCCGAGCAGTACTTC. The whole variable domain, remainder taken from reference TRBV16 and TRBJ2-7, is GEEVAQTPKHLVRGEGQKAKLYCAPIKGHSYVFWYQQVLKNEFKFLISFQNENVFDETGMPKERFSAKCLPNSPCSLEIQATKLEDSAVYFCASSPDTSEQYFGPGTRLTVT.

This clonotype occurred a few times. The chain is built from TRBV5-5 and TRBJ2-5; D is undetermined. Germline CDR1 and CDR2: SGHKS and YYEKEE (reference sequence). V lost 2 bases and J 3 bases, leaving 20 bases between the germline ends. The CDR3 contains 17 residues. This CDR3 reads CASSFFGLTVGKETQYF. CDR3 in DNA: TGTGCCAGCAGCTTTTTTGGGTTAACGGTGGGGAAAGAGACCCAGTACTTC. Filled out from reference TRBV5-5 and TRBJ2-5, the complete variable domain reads DAGVTQSPTHLIKTRGQQVTLRCSPISGHKSVSWYQQVLGQGPQFIFQYYEKEERGRGNFPDRFSARQFPNYSSELNVNALLLGDSALYLCASSFFGLTVGKETQYFGPGTRLLVL.

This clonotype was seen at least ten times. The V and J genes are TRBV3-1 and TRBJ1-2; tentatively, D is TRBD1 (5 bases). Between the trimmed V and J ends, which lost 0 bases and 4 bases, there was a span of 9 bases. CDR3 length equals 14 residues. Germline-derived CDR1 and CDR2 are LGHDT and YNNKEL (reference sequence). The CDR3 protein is CASSQDTGLYGYTF. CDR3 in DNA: TGTGCCAGCAGCCAAGATACAGGCCTCTATGGCTACACCTTC.

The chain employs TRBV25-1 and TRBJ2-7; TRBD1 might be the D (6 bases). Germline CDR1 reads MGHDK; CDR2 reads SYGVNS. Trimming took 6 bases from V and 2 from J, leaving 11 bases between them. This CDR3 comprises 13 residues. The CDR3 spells CASRVTGTYEQYF. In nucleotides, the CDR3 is TGTGCCAGCAGAGTAACAGGGACCTACGAGCAGTACTTC.

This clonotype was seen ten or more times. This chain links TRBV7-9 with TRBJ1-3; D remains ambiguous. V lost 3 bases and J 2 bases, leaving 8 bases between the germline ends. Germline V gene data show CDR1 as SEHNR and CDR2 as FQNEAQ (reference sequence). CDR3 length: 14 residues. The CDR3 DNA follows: TGTGCCAGCAGCTTTTCAGATACTGGAAACACCATATATTTT. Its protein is CASSFSDTGNTIYF.

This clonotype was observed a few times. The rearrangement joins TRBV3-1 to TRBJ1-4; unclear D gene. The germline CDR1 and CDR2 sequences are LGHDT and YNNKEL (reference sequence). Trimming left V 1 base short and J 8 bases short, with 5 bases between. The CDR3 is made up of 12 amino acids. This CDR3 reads CASSQVDEKLFF. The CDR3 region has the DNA TGTGCCAGCAGCCAAGTCGACGAAAAACTGTTTTTT.

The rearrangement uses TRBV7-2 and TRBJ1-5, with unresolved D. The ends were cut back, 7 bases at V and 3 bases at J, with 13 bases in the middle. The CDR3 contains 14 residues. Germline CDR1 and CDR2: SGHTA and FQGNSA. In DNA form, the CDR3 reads TGTGCCAGCAACGCAGGCAATACCAATCAGCCCCAGCATTTT. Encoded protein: CASNAGNTNQPQHF.

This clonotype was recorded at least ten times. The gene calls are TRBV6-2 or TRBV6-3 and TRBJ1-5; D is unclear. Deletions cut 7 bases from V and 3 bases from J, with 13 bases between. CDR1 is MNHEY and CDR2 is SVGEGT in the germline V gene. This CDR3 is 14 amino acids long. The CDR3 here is CASTDPGYNQPQHF. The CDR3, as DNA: TGTGCCAGCACCGATCCAGGTTACAATCAGCCCCAGCATTTT.

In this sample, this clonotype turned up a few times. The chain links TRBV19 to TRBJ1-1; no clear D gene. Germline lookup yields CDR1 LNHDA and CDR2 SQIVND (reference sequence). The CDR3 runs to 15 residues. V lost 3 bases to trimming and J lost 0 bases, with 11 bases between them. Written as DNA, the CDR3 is TGTGCCAGTAGTATCTCGACACCGATGAACACTGAAGCTTTCTTT. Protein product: CASSISTPMNTEAFF. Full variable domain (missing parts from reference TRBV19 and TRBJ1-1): DGGITQSPKYLFRKEGQNVTLSCEQNLNHDAMYWYRQDPGQGLRLIYYSQIVNDFQKGDIAEGYSVSREKKESFPLTVTSAQKNPTAFYLCASSISTPMNTEAFFGQGTRLTVV.

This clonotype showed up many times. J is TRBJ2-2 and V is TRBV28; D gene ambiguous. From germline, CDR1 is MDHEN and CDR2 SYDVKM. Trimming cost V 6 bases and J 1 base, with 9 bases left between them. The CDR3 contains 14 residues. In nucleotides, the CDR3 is TGTGCCAGCAGCTGGACCAGGAACACCGGGGAGCTGTTTTTT. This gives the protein CASSWTRNTGELFF.

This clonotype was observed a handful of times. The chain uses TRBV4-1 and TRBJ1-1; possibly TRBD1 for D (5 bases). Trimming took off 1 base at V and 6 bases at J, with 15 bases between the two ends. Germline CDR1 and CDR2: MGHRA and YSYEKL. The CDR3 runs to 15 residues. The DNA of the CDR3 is TGCGCCAGCAGCCAAGCGGCAGGGATTTTGGCTGAAGCTTTCTTT. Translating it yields CASSQAAGILAEAFF.

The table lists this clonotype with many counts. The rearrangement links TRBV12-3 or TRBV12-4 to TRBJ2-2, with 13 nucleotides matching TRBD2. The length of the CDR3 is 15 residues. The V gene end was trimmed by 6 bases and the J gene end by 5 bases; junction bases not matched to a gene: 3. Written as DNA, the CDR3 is TGTGCCAGCAGAACGGGACTAGCGGGAACCGGGGAGCTGTTTTTT. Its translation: CASRTGLAGTGELFF.

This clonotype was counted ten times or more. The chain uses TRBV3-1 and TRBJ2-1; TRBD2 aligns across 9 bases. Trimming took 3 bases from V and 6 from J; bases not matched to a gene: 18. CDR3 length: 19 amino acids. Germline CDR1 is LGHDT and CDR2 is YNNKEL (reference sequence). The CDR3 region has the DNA TGTGCCAGCAGCCAGGAAAGCGGGACTAGCTCTTTGCCTCGCAATGAGCAGTTCTTC. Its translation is CASSQESGTSSLPRNEQFF.

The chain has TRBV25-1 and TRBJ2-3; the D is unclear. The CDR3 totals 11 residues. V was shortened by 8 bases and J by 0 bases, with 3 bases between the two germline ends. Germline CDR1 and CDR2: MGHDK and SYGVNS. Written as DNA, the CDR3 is TGTGCCAGCCTAAGCACAGATACGCAGTATTTT. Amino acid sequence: CASLSTDTQYF.

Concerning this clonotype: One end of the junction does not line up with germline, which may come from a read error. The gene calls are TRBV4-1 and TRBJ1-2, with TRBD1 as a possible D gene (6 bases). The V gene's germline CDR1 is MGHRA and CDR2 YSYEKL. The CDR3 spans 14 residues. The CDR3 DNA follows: TGCGTCAGCACCTACAGGGCAGAGAGCTATGGCTACACCTTC. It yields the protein CVSTYRAESYGYTF.

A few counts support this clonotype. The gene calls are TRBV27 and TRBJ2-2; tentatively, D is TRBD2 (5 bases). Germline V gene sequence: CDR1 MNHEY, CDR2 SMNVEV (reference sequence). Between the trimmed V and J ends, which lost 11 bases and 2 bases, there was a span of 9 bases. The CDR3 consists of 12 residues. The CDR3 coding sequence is TGTGCCGCGGGCCGAAACACCGGGGAGCTGTTTTTT. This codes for CAAGRNTGELFF.

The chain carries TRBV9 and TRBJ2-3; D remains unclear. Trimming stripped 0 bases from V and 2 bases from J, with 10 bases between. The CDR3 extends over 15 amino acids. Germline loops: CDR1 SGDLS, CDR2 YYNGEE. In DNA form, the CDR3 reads TGTGCCAGCAGCGTAGTAGGGTGGATCACAGATACGCAGTATTTT. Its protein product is CASSVVGWITDTQYF.